This T cell receptor (beta chain) was captured by sequencing in a study of CD8+ T cells in alopecia areata. The overall study: Patients in the treated group were given tofacitinib by mouth, 5 to 10 mg twice a day.

This clone has just one count. Its antigen remains unidentified. Other DNA sequences in the same sample also yield this CDR3. Broader study findings: Researchers report lesional scalp, most notably alopecia totalis/universalis, outstripped normal scalp in clonality. Many expanded lesional clones persisted in scalp and blood during tofacitinib treatment.

Germline values: CDR1 MRHNA, CDR2 SNTAGT. CDR3 length: 15 residues. With V trimmed by 8 bases and J by 2 bases, 6 bases remained unmatched. TCR sequencing used cDNA made by reverse transcription of extracted RNA. Data came from immunoSEQ multiplex PCR; TCRdb stores just in-frame clones and leaves some out. The table has 180,000 or so clones, about 54% seen once. The treatment is: oral pan-JAK inhibitor, 5-10 mg twice daily. The study team obtained lesional scalp punch biopsies and peripheral blood from alopecia areata patients. This chain connects TRBV6-4 to TRBJ2-3; 11 nucleotides match TRBD2. This clonotype originated in a human donor with alopecia areata. The source was CD4+ T cells sorted from blood, collected at week 56, from a patient treated with tofacitinib. The CDR3 region is CASRRLAGSTDTQYF. The CDR3 bases are TGTGCCAGCCGTCGACTAGCGGGGTCCACAGATACGCAGTATTTT.